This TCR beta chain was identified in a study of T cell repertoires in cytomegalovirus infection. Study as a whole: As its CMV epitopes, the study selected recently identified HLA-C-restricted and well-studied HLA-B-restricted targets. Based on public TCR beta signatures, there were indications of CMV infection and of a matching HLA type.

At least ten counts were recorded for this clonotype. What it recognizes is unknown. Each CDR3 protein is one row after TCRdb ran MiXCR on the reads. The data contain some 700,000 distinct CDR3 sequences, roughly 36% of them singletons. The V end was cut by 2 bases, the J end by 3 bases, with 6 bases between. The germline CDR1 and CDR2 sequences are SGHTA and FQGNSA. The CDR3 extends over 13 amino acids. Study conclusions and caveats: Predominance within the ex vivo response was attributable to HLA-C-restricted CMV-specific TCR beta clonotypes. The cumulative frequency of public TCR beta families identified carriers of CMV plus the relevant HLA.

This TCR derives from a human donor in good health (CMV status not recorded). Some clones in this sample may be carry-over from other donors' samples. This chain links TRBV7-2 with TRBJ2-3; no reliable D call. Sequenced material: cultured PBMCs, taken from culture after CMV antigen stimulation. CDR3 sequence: CASSLWATDTQYF. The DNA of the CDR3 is TGTGCCAGCAGCTTATGGGCGACAGATACGCAGTATTTT.